The 10 T cell receptor beta chains presented below share a single source sample, sequenced in a study of blood T cells in healthy people across ages. Through a sample-barcoded 5' primer and a J-beta primer mix, a second PCR was run for about 6 to 11 cycles. Each CDR3 protein is one row after TCRdb ran MiXCR on the 5' RACE reads. This table holds about 280,000 distinct CDR3 sequences, 25% to 30% found once. Sequenced material: blood. The origin of the receptors is a woman aged 70 to 79 in good health.

The chain uses TRBV4-2 and TRBJ2-5; TRBD2 matches 12 bases. The J call may be faulty, since TRBJ2-1 better matches the DNA end. This CDR3 spans 15 amino acids. From germline, CDR1 is LGHNA and CDR2 YNFKEQ. The CDR3 region is CASSPTSGGNNEQFF. CDR3 DNA: TGTGCCAGCAGCCCGACTAGCGGGGGCAACAATGAGCAGTTCTTC.

CDR3 loop: CAISPGGSGAYNEQFF. The CDR3 DNA reads as TGTGCCATCAGTCCCGGGGGGAGCGGAGCCTACAATGAGCAGTTCTTC. The chain has TRBV10-3 and TRBJ2-1, with TRBD2 matching 7 bases. Germline V gene data show CDR1 as ENHRY and CDR2 as SYGVKD. The CDR3 contains 16 residues. V lost 5 bases and J lost 2; bases outside the gene matches: 9.

This clonotype has a count of ten or more. This chain links TRBV28 with TRBJ2-3; 7 nucleotides match TRBD2. The V gene's germline CDR1 is MDHEN and CDR2 SYDVKM. Trimming at V came to 2 bases and at J to 4 bases, leaving 6 bases not matched to a gene. This CDR3 has 15 residues. In nucleotides, the CDR3 is TGTGCCAGCAGTTTAGGCGGGAGCTCCGCAGATACGCAGTATTTT. Its translation: CASSLGGSSADTQYF.

This clonotype appeared a few times. V gene TRBV15 combines with J gene TRBJ2-4, with D unclear. Germline V lookup: CDR1 LNHNV, CDR2 YYDKDF (reference sequence). The CDR3 has 20 residues. V gave up 0 bases and J gave up 0 bases, with 21 bases separating them. In DNA form, the CDR3 reads TGTGCCACCAGCAGAGAGAGTACCAACCTGAACGGTCTAGCCAAAAACATTCAGTACTTC. Its protein is CATSRESTNLNGLAKNIQYF.

The CDR3 loop is CASSLDLGDIQYF. The CDR3 DNA reads as TGCGCCAGCAGCCTTGACCTGGGGGACATTCAGTACTTC. This sequence joins TRBV5-1 and TRBJ2-4, with D possibly being TRBD1 or TRBD2 (5 bases each). This CDR3 is 13 amino acids long. CDR1 and CDR2 (germline): SGHRS, YFSETQ. V gave up 4 bases and J gave up 8 bases, with 13 bases separating them.

There are a few counts of this clonotype. The chain has TRBV5-1 and TRBJ2-1; D gene uncertain. Between the trimmed V and J ends, which lost 0 bases and 0 bases, there was a span of 19 bases. This CDR3 comprises 19 residues. The germline V gene encodes CDR1 SGHRS and CDR2 YFSETQ. The CDR3 sequence is CASSLGSTSGRHSYNEQFF. DNA of the CDR3: TGCGCCAGCAGCTTGGGGTCTACGTCCGGGCGCCACTCCTACAATGAGCAGTTCTTC.

The chain couples TRBV7-2 to TRBJ1-4, with TRBD1 matching 7 bases. CDR1 is SGHTA and CDR2 is FQGNSA in the germline V gene. This CDR3 region has 14 residues. The V gene end was trimmed by 4 bases and the J gene end by 8 bases; junction bases not matched to a gene: 7. In DNA, the CDR3 is TGTGCCAGCAGCTCCCAGGGGGTTGGGGAAAAACTGTTTTTT. Amino acids: CASSSQGVGEKLFF.

At least ten counts were recorded for this clonotype. The rearrangement uses TRBV20-1 and TRBJ2-5; D tentatively fits TRBD1 or TRBD2 (5 bases each). CDR3 length equals 13 residues. Trimming removed 3 bases from V and 4 bases from J, with 12 bases in between. Germline CDR1 DFQATT, CDR2 SNEGSKA (reference sequence). CDR3 sequence (DNA): TGCAGTGCTAGCCGGGACCGGGGAGAGACCCAGTACTTC. The encoded protein is CSASRDRGETQYF.

In this sample, this clonotype turned up once. This sequence joins TRBV20-1 and TRBJ1-4; 8 nucleotides align to TRBD1. The germline CDR1 and CDR2 sequences are DFQATT and SNEGSKA (reference sequence). After removal of 2 bases from V and 8 bases from J, the junction contained 1 base not matched to a gene. The CDR3 covers 12 residues. For the CDR3, the DNA is TGCAGTGCTAGACGACAGGGGGAAAAACTGTTTTTT. Translated, it gives CSARRQGEKLFF.

The rearrangement links TRBV28 to TRBJ2-1; 12 bases agree with TRBD2. TRBJ2-7 explains the end of the DNA better; the J call may be wrong. CDR3 length equals 16 residues. CDR1 is MDHEN and CDR2 is SYDVKM in the germline V gene. The CDR3 DNA reads TGTGCCAGCAGTTTGCTAGCGGGGGGGACTAGGGTCGAGCAGTACTTC. It codes for CASSLLAGGTRVEQYF.